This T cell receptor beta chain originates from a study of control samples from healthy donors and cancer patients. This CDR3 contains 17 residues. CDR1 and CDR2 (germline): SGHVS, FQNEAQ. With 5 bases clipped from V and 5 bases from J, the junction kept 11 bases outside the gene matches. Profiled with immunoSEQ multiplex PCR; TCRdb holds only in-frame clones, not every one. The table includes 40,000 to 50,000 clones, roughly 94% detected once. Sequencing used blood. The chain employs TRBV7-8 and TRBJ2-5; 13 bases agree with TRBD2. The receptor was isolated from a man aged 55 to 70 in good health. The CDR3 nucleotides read TGTGCCAGCAGCATAACCCCGGGACTAGCGGGATTGGAGACCCAGTACTTC. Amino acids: CASSITPGLAGLETQYF. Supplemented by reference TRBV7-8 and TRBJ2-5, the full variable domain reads GAGVSQSPRYKVAKRGQDVALRCDPISGHVSLFWYQQALGQGPEFLTYFQNEAQLDKSGLPSDRFFAERPEGSVSTLKIQRTQQEDSAVYLCASSITPGLAGLETQYFGPGTRLLVL.